This TCR beta chain was sequenced for a study of human versus mouse CDR3 diversity and MHC coevolution. Study details: Between roughly 0.6 x 10^7 and 1.8 x 10^7 valid reads came from each sample. The study, taken as a whole, reports: Most of the three human donors had the lowest clonal inequality. On average, humans showed more CDR3 deletions and insertions than mice.

The CDR3 is made up of 12 amino acids. V was shortened by 5 bases and J by 5 bases, with 8 bases between the two germline ends. Germline CDR1 SGHTA, CDR2 FQGTGA. This clone was recorded once. Its antigen remains unknown. Assay used: immunoSEQ multiplex PCR; TCRdb lists only in-frame clones, some missing. The table shows about 81,000 clones, with just over 90% occurring only once. Naive CD4 T cells were sorted as CD45RO-negative, CD62L-positive. The receptor's source is a person aged 25 to 69 in good health. The sequencing input was naive CD4+ T cells from blood. The subset was: CD45RO-negative CD62L-positive naive CD4 T cells. V and J are TRBV7-3 and TRBJ2-3, with a tentative D call TRBD1 (5 bases). CDR3 in amino acids: CASSADRDTQYF. The CDR3 DNA reads as TGTGCCAGCAGCGCCGACAGAGATACGCAGTATTTT.